A selection of T cell receptor beta chains follows, all from one sample in a study of T cell responses to AZD1222 COVID-19 vaccine. Sequencing was performed with immunoSEQ multiplex PCR; in TCRdb, only in-frame clones are kept and a portion is missing. Altogether some 150,000 clones are present, 80% to 90% being singletons, with the ten largest covering about 4.3%. This material consisted of peripheral blood, taken 28 days after the second dose of the MenACWY control vaccine. All receptors derive from an adult who received the MenACWY meningococcal vaccine as a control. CDR3s leave out the opening cysteine and the closing phenylalanine or tryptophan.

TRBJ2-7 TRBV6-2/TRBV6-3 ASSSFSREQY
TRBJ2-3 TRBV30 AWSSELYTDTQY
TRBJ2-3 TRBV7-2 ASSLAGTRNQVTQY
TRBJ2-1 TRBV15 ATYSGRAYEQF
TRBJ1-2 TRBV9 ASSDTVISYGYT
TRBJ2-4 TRBV30 AWIQGGGDIQY
TRBJ2-7 TRBV14 ASSRLTSGSHEQY
TRBJ1-2 TRBV29-1 SVVERSGDGYT
TRBJ2-5 TRBV10-1 ASSERLGGETQY
TRBJ2-2 TRBV23-1 ASRIGTGRNGELF
TRBJ2-1 TRBV5-1 ASSLGTGQRNEQF
TRBJ1-4 TRBV3-1/TRBV3-2 ASSQDPRFVGKLF
TRBJ1-5 TRBV6-2/TRBV6-3 ASSYPGPPQH
TRBJ2-7 TRBV19 ASSIIVAGAYEQY
TRBJ2-5 TRBV21-1 ASSKCRGLGTQY
TRBJ1-2 TRBV13 ASSLGRIYGYT
TRBJ1-1 TRBV11-2 ASSLTEGTEAF
TRBJ1-4 TRBV28 ASSNGQGETNEKLF
TRBJ1-5 TRBV19 ASSIPNRASYNQPQH
TRBJ2-5 TRBV5-1 ASSLVGGGETQY
TRBJ1-3 TRBV27 ASSPRTGAILSGNTIY
TRBJ2-2 TRBV11-2 ASSLVSGGSSTGELF
TRBJ2-7 TRBV4-2 ASSQDSAGTPYEQY
TRBJ2-7 TRBV6-5 ASSYGAEYEQY
TRBJ1-1 TRBV5-1 ASSGTGIGTEAF
TRBJ2-7 TRBV7-9 ASSLEREAYYEQY
TRBJ2-1 TRBV5-1 ASSQGGAGYEQF
TRBJ1-2 TRBV12-3/TRBV12-4 ASSLGARGYT
TRBJ2-7 TRBV7-8 ASSYSGGRASYEQY
TRBJ2-5 TRBV30 AVNREIETQY
TRBJ1-5 TRBV7-2 ASSASTGSWQPQH
TRBJ2-4 TRBV28 ASSFGRQGENIQY
TRBJ2-7 TRBV5-6 ASSNRLSYEQY
TRBJ2-3 TRBV19 ASRDQGDTQY
TRBJ2-1 TRBV29-1 SVAGLAGGNEQF
TRBJ2-2 TRBV15 ATSTGRFGTGELF
TRBJ1-2 TRBV7-9 ASSLESGNYGYT
TRBJ2-3 TRBV9 ASSVGEPDTQY
TRBJ1-1 TRBV28 ASSLLWSGLGAF
TRBJ2-5 TRBV29-1 SIRLKYQETQY
TRBJ1-5 TRBV7-2 ASSPPGTGGQPQH
TRBJ2-7 TRBV7-2 ASSPKGSGSYEQY